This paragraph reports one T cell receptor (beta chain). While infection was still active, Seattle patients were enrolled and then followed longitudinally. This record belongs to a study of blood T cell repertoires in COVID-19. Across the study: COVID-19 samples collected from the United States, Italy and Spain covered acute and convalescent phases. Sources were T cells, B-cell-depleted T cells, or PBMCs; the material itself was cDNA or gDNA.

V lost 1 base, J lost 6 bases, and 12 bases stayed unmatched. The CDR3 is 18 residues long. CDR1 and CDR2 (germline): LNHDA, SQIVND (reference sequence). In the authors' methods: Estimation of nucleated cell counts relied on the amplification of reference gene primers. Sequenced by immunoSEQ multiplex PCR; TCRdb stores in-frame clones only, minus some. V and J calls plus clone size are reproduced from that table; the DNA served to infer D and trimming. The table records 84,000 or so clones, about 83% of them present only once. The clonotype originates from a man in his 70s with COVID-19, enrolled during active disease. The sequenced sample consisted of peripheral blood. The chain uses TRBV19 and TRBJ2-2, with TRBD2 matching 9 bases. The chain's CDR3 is CASSIVSGRKLGSGELFF. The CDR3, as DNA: TGTGCCAGTAGTATAGTTAGCGGGAGAAAGCTTGGTTCCGGGGAGCTGTTTTTT.